This TCR beta chain is from a study of cytomegalovirus exposure and HLA in healthy donors (dated by TCRdb to 2015 to 2018). About the full investigation: An earlier analysis of 550 to 700 of the donors reported about 250 Gb of sequence data and some 120 million unique TCR beta sequences from about 180 million T cells. An early release covering roughly 640 HLA-typed donors comprised roughly 300 gigabases of sequencing data and 85 million or so unique TCR sequences. Among the roughly 400 genotyped donors, approximately 76% belonged to the genetic ancestry cluster associated with self-reported Caucasian donors. The study aimed to test whether cataloging public T cell receptors could reveal signatures of past pathogen exposure. The study used immunosequencing to profile the T cell repertoires of about 670 subjects and linked those repertoires to cytomegalovirus serostatus. Along with the approximately 600-subject first cohort, a separate validation cohort of about 110 different subjects was used. To predict cytomegalovirus infection status, the study brought together high-throughput TCR immunosequencing, statistical association of individual TCRs with disease status, and machine learning. In a later analysis, previously published TCR beta repertoires from 666 donors were re-analyzed and high-resolution HLA genotyping was added so that TCR occurrence patterns could be studied. The later analysis used no new phenotypic data to find candidate immune exposures, relying instead on TCR beta sequences and their occurrence across donors. An earlier analysis of some 600 of the donors applied high-throughput TCR beta sequencing to assess whether each TCR beta V gene segment acted as functional or pseudogenic. Donor age, sex, ethnicity and CMV serostatus were compiled alongside the repertoire data. In a later genetic analysis, genome-wide SNP genotypes for about three fifths of the 666 donors were used, and that subset was treated as a discovery cohort. All discovery cohort repertoires had been generated on a single sequencing platform. HLA typing covered class I and class II loci at four-digit resolution. The number of donors typed differed by locus, with roughly 620-630 for A, B, C, DRB1 and DQB1, over 500 for DQA1, some 570 for DPA1, and around 430 for DPB1. Because of strong linkage in the cohort, roughly five DR-DQ haplotypes were treated as single units for association and clustering. Across 398 genotyped donors of the cohort, an average of roughly 250,000 unique TCR beta nucleotide sequences per donor were sequenced, and roughly a sixth of those sequences were non-productive. Study-level results and caveats: The classifier was reported to diagnose cytomegalovirus status with high specificity and sensitivity in both the original and validation cohorts. The authors suggested that the approach could potentially be generalized to other disease states and immunological phenotypes. Compared with equally common non-associated chains, HLA-associated TCR beta chains in a later analysis were more clonally expanded and had lower generation probabilities. Across donors, most TCR sequences were observed very rarely, whereas some public TCRs were present in many individuals. A further reported finding was that TCR beta sequences accurately predicted the HLA-A and HLA-B alleles for most subjects in the first cohort. A later genetic analysis associated a missense DCLRE1C variant with V-gene and J-gene trimming of TCR beta chains, and an independent cohort replicated the association. When HLA alleles, especially DR and DQ, strongly co-occurred, attributing TCR associations to individual alleles was difficult. Presence/absence analyses assumed roughly uniform sequencing depth across donors, an assumption that may not hold. Correlated functional status among segregating V segments might reflect linkage disequilibrium, but an unknown experimental factor could not be ruled out. In a later analysis, the rate of TCR association differed among HLA loci, with DRB1 alleles having the most associated TCRs and HLA-C alleles having the fewest. Because the 87-base-pair reads could not distinguish some IMGT-functional V segments, including TRBV6-2 and TRBV6-3, those segments were excluded. In vitro tests confirmed that a few of the cytomegalovirus-associated TCR beta chains recognize cytomegalovirus antigens. The study listed 150 to 200 TCR beta chains as associated with cytomegalovirus. Because counts were too low, roughly 16 rarely observed V segments, including chromosome 9 orphons, were excluded from the earlier analysis of several hundred of the donors. According to a later genetic analysis, donors in an Asian-associated ancestry cluster had fewer N-insertions in productive TCRs than the roughly 700-donor mean. Most CMV-associated TCR beta chains appeared to be HLA-restricted in a later analysis, and the HLA associations seemed to be driven largely by CMV exposure. Specific HLA alleles were associated with more than 15,000 TCR beta sequences at a false discovery rate of 0.05 in a later analysis. HLA typing was unavailable for some donors at each locus, so association tests used only the typed subset. The only immune exposure information available for the cohort was CMV serostatus. A cluster of highly shared sequence variants was judged likely to represent a technical artifact of the sequencing pipeline. In an earlier analysis of fewer than 700 of the donors, most TCR beta V segments appeared in productive rearrangements about 87% or about 30% of the time, broadly matching IMGT annotations. Only TCR beta chains were sequenced in this cohort, and the absence of alpha or paired-chain data limited detectable features. In a later analysis, several top co-occurrence clusters were reported to appear linked to parvovirus B19, influenza, CMV and Epstein-Barr virus.

The CDR3, from cysteine to phenylalanine, totals 13 residues. Only the CDR3 portion is preserved as DNA: 39 bases, with reading frame beginning at the first base. Deletion took 5 bases off V and 3 bases off J, with a span of 10 bases between the germline ends. Based on the germline V gene (reference sequence), the CDR1 and CDR2 sequences are LNHDA and SQIVND. The cohort comprised fewer than 750 healthy bone marrow donors. At the time of sampling, all cohort members were nominally healthy, though unrecorded immune exposures were likely present. The donor tested CMV seronegative, placing the donor among the 352 seronegative members of the cohort. A peripheral blood sample was collected from each donor, and TCR beta sequencing was performed on peripheral blood mononuclear cells. Genomic DNA extraction from the blood cell samples was performed with the Qiagen DNeasy Blood Extraction Kit. As regards this clone: What antigen it recognizes has not been identified. No base qualities exist here, and no much larger clone lies one base off it.

The protocol used for the library was the immunoSEQ multiplex PCR assay. For the multiplex PCR, a mixture combining 60 forward primers for TCR Vbeta segments and 13 reverse primers for TCR Jbeta segments was used. The CDR3 region of rearranged TCR beta genes was amplified from genomic DNA by a multiplex PCR assay. Amplified TCR beta libraries were sequenced as 87-base-pair reads on the Illumina HiSeq System. The study's processing was this. A later analysis counted tens of millions of unique TCR beta chains across the 600 to 850 repertoires, and 9.5 million to 11 million of these chains were shared by at least two donors. Raw reads were error-corrected and collapsed into unique sequences with a nearest-neighbor algorithm that merged closely related sequences to remove PCR and sequencing errors. CDR3 sequences were aligned to IMGT reference sequences to assign V, D and J gene segments. For a sequence to be retained, a match of at least six nucleotides to both a V gene segment and a J gene segment was required. A rearrangement was called productive if the CDR3 had no stop codons and remained in frame with V and J, and every other rearrangement was called non-productive. Following IMGT convention, CDR3 was defined as the stretch from the second conserved V-encoded cysteine up to the conserved J-encoded phenylalanine. The earlier analysis of approximately 590 of the donors excluded any sequence lacking an unambiguous match to a single V gene segment. In an earlier analysis of approximately 500 of the donors, a V segment was called functional when productive rearrangements were above 56.7%, and segregating when the standard deviation between donors exceeded 5%. A statistical classification framework was built for diagnosing cytomegalovirus status from the catalog of TCR beta chain sequences. In a later analysis, V and J genes were assigned by comparing TCR nucleotide sequences against IMGT/GENE-DB human TR gene sequences. A later analysis assigned CDR3 sequences and most-parsimonious VDJ recombination scenarios with the TCRdist pipeline. A later analysis defined each TCR beta chain by its CDR3 amino acid sequence plus V-gene family, and excluded reads lacking a unique V-gene family. To address suspected cross-contamination and a sequencing artifact, a later analysis removed roughly 580 highly shared, low-generation-probability nucleotide sequences. For each public chain, a later analysis derived a clonal expansion index from normalized ranks of inferred template counts within each repertoire. In a later analysis, generation probabilities were computed using a VDJ recombination model fitted to out-of-frame rearrangements, and the results were checked against IGoR. In a later analysis, TCR-TCR, TCR-HLA and TCR-CMV co-occurrence was scored with hypergeometric tests, and a repertoire-size bias correction was applied to TCR pairs. A later analysis estimated false discovery rates by permuting HLA or CMV assignments 20 times. In a later analysis, co-occurring TCRs were grouped using DBSCAN, with TCRdist sequence similarity added in when clustering inside HLA-allele-positive subsets. For co-occurrence clustering, repertoires with fewer than 30,000 or more than 120,000 public chains were excluded, along with a handful of repertoires with anomalous nucleotide sharing. Drawn from immuneACCESS, this table holds only the in-frame rearrangements with V and J called that TCRdb kept. Clones are partly lost; checked studies trace under half to an unresolved V gene and leave the rest unexplained. V, J and clone size derive from that table, while D and trimming were established from the DNA sequence. The sample table lists about 77,000 clones, 75% to 80% of them with a count of one. The leading ten clones occupy roughly 3.5% of the sample.

The sequence joins TRBV19 to TRBJ1-1; TRBD1 is a possible D gene, resting on 6 matching bases. This clonotype was obtained from a man in his forties or fifties in good health and CMV-seronegative. Sequencing was carried out using PBMCs. The sequenced DNA is TGTGCCAGTAGTTTGGACAGCTACACTGAAGCTTTCTTT. The translation is CASSLDSYTEAFF. With all but the CDR3 taken from the reference TRBV19 and TRBJ1-1 genes, the full variable domain is: DGGITQSPKYLFRKEGQNVTLSCEQNLNHDAMYWYRQDPGQGLRLIYYSQIVNDFQKGDIAEGYSVSREKKESFPLTVTSAQKNPTAFYLCASSLDSYTEAFFGQGTRLTVV.